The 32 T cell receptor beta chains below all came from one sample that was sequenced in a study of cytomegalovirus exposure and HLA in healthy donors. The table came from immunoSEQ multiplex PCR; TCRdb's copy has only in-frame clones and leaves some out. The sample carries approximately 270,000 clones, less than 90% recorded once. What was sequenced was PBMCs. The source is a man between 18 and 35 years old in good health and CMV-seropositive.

The CDR3 is CASAKIQETQYF. CDR3 DNA: TGTGCCAGCGCGAAGATCCAAGAGACCCAGTACTTC. This chain uses TRBV2 with TRBJ2-5, with unresolved D. Germline V gives CDR1 SNHLY, CDR2 FYNNEI. CDR3 size: 12 residues. V was pared by 8 bases and J by 1 base, with 8 bases between. Full variable domain (rest looked up from reference TRBV2 and TRBJ2-5): EPEVTQTPSHQVTQMGQEVILRCVPISNHLYFYWYRQILGQKVEFLVSFYNNEISEKSEIFDDQFSVERPDGSNFTLKIRSTKLEDSAMYFCASAKIQETQYFGPGTRLLVL.

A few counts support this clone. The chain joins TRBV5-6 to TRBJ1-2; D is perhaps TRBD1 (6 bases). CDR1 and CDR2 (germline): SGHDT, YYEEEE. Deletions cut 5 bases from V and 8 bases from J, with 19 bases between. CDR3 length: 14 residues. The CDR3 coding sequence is TGTGCCAGCAGGCCTCGGGGGCTGTTCTACGGCTACACCTTC. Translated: CASRPRGLFYGYTF.

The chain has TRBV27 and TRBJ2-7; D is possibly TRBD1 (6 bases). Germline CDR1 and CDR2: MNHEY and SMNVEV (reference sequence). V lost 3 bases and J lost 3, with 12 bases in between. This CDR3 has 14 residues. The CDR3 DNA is TGTGCCAGCAGTTTCGAGGGGGTAGGCTACGAGCAGTACTTC. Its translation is CASSFEGVGYEQYF.

In DNA form, the CDR3 reads TGTGCCAGCAGTCGAGGTTCAGGGTACGCCGGGGAGCTGTTTTTT. It encodes CASSRGSGYAGELFF. This rearrangement joins TRBV7-2 to TRBJ2-2; D may be TRBD1 (5 bases). The germline V gene has CDR1 SGHTA and CDR2 FQGNSA. This CDR3 spans 15 amino acids. V was shortened by 6 bases and J by 6 bases, with 17 bases between the two germline ends.

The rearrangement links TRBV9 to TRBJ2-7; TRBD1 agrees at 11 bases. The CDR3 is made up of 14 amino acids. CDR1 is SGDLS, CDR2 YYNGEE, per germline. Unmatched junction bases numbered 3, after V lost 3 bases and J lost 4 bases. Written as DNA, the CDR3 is TGTGCCAGCAGCGCCGGGACAGGGGGTTACGAGCAGTACTTC. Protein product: CASSAGTGGYEQYF.

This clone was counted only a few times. CDR3 nucleotides: TGTGCCAGCAGCTTAGGAGCCATGGGAGAGACCCAGTACTTC. It yields the protein CASSLGAMGETQYF. V gene TRBV7-7 combines with J gene TRBJ2-5; D is ambiguous. V lost 1 base and J lost 4, with 10 bases in between. CDR3 size: 14 residues. Germline loops: CDR1 SSHAT, CDR2 FNYEAQ (reference sequence). The variable domain in full, with the rest retrieved from reference TRBV7-7 and TRBJ2-5, is GAGVSQSPRYKVTKRGQDVTLRCDPISSHATLYWYQQALGQGPEFLTYFNYEAQPDKSGLPSDRFSAERPEGSISTLTIQRTEQRDSAMYRCASSLGAMGETQYFGPGTRLLVL.

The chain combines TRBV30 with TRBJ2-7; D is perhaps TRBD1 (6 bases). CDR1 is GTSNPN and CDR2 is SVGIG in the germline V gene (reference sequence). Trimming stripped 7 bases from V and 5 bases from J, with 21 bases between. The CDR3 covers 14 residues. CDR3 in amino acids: CAYQRTDLSHEQYF. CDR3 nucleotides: TGTGCCTACCAACGGACAGATCTTTCCCACGAGCAGTACTTC.

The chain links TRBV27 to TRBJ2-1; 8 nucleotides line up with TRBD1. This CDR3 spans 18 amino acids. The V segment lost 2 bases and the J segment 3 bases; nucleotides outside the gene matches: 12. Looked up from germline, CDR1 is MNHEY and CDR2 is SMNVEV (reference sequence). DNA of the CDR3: TGTGCCAGCAGTTTAAGGTTTCTGACCGGGACAGGCTACAATGAGCAGTTCTTC. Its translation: CASSLRFLTGTGYNEQFF.

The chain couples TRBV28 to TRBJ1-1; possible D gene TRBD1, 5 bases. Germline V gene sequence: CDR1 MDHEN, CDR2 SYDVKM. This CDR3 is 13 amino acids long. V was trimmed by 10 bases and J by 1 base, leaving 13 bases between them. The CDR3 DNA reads TGTGCCATCAAGCCAACAGGGAACACTGAAGCTTTCTTT. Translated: CAIKPTGNTEAFF.

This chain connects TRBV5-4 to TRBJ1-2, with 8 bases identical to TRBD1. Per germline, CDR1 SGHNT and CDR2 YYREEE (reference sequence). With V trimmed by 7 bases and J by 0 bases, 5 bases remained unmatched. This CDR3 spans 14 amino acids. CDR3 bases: TGTGCCAGCGGTGGACAGGGACCTAACTATGGCTACACCTTC. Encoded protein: CASGGQGPNYGYTF. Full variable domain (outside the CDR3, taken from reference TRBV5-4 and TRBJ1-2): ETGVTQSPTHLIKTRGQQVTLRCSSQSGHNTVSWYQQALGQGPQFIFQYYREEENGRGNFPPRFSGLQFPNYSSELNVNALELDDSALYLCASGGQGPNYGYTFGSGTRLTVV.

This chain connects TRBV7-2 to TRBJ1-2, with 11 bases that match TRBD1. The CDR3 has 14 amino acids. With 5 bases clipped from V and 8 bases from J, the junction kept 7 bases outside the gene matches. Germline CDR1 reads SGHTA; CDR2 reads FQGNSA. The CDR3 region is CASSPRTGGQGYTF. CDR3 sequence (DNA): TGTGCCAGCAGCCCCCGGACAGGGGGCCAAGGCTACACCTTC. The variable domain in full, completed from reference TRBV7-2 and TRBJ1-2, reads GAGVSQSPSNKVTEKGKDVELRCDPISGHTALYWYRQSLGQGLEFLIYFQGNSAPDKSGLPSDRFSAERTGGSVSTLTIQRTQQEDSAVYLCASSPRTGGQGYTFGSGTRLTVV.

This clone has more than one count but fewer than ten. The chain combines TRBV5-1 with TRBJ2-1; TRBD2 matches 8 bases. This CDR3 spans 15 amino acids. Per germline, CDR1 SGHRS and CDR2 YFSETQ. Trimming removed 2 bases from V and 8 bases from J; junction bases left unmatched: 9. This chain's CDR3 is CASSFGAGGGYEQFF. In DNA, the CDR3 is TGCGCCAGCAGCTTTGGTGCGGGAGGAGGATATGAGCAGTTCTTC.

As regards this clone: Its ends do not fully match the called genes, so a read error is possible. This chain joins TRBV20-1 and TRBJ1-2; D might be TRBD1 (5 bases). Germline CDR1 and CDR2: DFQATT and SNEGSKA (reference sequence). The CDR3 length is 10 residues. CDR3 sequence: CSARGRRDVF. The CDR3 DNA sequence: TGCAGTGCTAGAGGTCGCAGGGACGTCTTC.

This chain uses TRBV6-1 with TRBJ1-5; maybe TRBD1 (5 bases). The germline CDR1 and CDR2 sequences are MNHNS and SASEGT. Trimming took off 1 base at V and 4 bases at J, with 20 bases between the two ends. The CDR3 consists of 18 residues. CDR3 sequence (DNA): TGTGCCAGCAGTGAAGGTTCCAAACCCTTACGGGGGAATCAGCCCCAGCATTTT. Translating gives CASSEGSKPLRGNQPQHF.

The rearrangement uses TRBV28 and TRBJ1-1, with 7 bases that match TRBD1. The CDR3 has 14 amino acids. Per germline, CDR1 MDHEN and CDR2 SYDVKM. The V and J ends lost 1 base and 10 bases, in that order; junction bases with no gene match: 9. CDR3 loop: CASSLSGTVWGAFF. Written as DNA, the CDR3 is TGTGCCAGCAGTTTATCAGGGACAGTTTGGGGAGCTTTCTTT. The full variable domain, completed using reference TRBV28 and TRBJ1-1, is DVKVTQSSRYLVKRTGEKVFLECVQDMDHENMFWYRQDPGLGLRLIYFSYDVKMKEKGDIPEGYSVSREKKERFSLILESASTNQTSMYLCASSLSGTVWGAFFGQGTRLTVV.

In DNA, the CDR3 is TGTGCCAGCAGTAGGAATAGCGGAGTCTCCTACAATGAGCAGTTCTTC. This encodes CASSRNSGVSYNEQFF. The chain has TRBV27 and TRBJ2-1, with D tentatively TRBD2 (6 bases). This CDR3 has 16 residues. V was cut by 5 bases and J by 0 bases, with 14 bases left in between. Germline CDR1 reads MNHEY; CDR2 reads SMNVEV (reference sequence).

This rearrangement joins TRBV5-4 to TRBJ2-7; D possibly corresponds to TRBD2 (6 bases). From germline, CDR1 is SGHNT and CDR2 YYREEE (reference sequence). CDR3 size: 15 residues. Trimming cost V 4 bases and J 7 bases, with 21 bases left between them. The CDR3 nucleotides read TGTGCCAGCAGCCTGAGCGGGCCATCGGTTCGGGAGCAGTACTTC. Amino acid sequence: CASSLSGPSVREQYF.

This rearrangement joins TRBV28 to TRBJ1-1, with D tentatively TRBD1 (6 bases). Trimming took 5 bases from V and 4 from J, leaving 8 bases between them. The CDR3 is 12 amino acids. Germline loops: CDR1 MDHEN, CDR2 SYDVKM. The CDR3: CASSTGPTEAFF. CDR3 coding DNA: TGTGCCAGCAGTACAGGGCCCACTGAAGCTTTCTTT.

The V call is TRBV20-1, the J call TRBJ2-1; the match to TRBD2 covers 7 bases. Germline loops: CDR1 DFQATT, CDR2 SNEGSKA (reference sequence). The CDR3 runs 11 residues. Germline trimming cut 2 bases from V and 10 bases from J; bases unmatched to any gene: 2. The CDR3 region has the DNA TGCAGTGCTAGAAATAGCGGGGAGCAGTTCTTC. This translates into CSARNSGEQFF.

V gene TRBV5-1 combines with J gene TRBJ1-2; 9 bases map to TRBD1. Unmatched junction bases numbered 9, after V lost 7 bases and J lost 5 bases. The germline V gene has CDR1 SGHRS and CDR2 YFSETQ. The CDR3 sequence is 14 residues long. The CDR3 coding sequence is TGCGCCAGCGGACCCAGGGACAGGGAATATGGCTACACCTTC. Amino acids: CASGPRDREYGYTF.

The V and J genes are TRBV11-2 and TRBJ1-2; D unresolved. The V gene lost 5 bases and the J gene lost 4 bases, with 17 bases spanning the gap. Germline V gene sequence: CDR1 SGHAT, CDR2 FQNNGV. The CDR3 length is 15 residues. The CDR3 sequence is CASSPLKGRSYGYTF. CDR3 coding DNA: TGTGCCAGCAGCCCTCTGAAAGGGCGGAGCTATGGCTACACCTTC.

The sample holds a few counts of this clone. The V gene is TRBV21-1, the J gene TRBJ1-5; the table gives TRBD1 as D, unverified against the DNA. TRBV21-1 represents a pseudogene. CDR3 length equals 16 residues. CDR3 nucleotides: TGTGCCAGCAGCAAAGTGAGGGGGCCCTGCAATCAGCCCCAGCATTTT. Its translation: CASSKVRGPCNQPQHF.

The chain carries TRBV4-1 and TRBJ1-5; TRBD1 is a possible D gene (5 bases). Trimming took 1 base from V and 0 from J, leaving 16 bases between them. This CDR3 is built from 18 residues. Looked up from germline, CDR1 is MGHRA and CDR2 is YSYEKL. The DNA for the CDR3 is TGCGCCAGCAGCCAAGTTAACACCGGGGCCCATAGCAATCAGCCCCAGCATTTT. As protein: CASSQVNTGAHSNQPQHF.

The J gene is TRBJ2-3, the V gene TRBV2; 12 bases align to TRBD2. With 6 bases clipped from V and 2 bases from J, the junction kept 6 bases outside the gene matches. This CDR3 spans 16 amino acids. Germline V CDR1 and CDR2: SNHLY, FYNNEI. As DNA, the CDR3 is TGTGCCAGCAGATCCCCTAGCGGGAGGGACACAGATACGCAGTATTTT. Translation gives CASRSPSGRDTDTQYF.

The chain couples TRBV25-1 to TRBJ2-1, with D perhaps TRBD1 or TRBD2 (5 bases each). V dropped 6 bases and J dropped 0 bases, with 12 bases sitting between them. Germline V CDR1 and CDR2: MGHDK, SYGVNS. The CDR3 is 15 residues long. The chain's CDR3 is CASRGAGSSYNEQFF. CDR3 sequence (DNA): TGTGCCAGCAGGGGAGCAGGGAGCTCCTACAATGAGCAGTTCTTC.

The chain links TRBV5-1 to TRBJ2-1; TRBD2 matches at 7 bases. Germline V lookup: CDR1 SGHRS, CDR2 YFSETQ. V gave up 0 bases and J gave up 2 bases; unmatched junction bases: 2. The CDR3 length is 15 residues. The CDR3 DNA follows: TGCGCCAGCAGCTTGGAAGCGGGGACCTACAATGAGCAGTTCTTC. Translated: CASSLEAGTYNEQFF. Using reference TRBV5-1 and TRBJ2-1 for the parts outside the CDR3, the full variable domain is KAGVTQTPRYLIKTRGQQVTLSCSPISGHRSVSWYQQTPGQGLQFLFEYFSETQRNKGNFPGRFSGRQFSNSRSEMNVSTLELGDSALYLCASSLEAGTYNEQFFGPGTRLTVL.

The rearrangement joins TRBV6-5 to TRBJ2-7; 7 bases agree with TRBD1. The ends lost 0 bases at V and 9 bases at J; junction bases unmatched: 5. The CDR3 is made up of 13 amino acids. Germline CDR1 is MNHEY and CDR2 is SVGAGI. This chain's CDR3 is CASSYSNRGRQYF. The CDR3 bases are TGTGCCAGCAGTTACTCTAACAGGGGAAGGCAGTACTTC.

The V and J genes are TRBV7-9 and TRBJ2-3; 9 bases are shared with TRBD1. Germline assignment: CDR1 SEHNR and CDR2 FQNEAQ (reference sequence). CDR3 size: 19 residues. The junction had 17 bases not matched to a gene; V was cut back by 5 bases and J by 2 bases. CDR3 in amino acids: CASSPMDRGFVVNTDTQYF. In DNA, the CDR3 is TGTGCCAGCAGCCCCATGGACAGGGGATTTGTTGTGAACACAGATACGCAGTATTTT.

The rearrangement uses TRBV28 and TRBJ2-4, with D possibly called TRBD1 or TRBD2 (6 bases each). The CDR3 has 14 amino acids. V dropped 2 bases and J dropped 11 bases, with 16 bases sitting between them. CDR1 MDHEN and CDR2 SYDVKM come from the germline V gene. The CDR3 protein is CASSLGGRVGFQYF. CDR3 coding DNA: TGTGCCAGCAGTTTAGGGGGGCGCGTGGGGTTTCAGTACTTC.

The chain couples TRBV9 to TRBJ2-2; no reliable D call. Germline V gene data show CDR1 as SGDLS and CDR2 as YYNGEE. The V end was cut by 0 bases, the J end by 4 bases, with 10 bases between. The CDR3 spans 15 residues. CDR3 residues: CASSVGRGFTGELFF. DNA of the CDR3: TGTGCCAGCAGCGTAGGCAGAGGCTTCACCGGGGAGCTGTTTTTT.

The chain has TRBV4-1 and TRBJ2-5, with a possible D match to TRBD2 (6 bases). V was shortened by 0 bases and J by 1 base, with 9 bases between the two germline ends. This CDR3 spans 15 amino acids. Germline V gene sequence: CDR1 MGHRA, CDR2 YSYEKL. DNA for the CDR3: TGCGCCAGCAGCCAAGATGAGGGACTCCAAGAGACCCAGTACTTC. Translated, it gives CASSQDEGLQETQYF.

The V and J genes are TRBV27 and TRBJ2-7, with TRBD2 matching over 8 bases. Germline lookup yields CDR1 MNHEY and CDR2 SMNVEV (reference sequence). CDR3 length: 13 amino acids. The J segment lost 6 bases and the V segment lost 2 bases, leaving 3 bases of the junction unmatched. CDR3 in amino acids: CASSLLAGGEQYF. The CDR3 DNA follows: TGTGCCAGCAGTTTACTAGCGGGTGGCGAGCAGTACTTC.